The T cell receptor (beta chain) under discussion was sequenced for a study of tumor-infiltrating lymphocytes in glioblastoma multiforme. Study outcomes and limitations: Detected clone frequencies may not reflect cell counts, being RNA-based.

Many counts were recorded for this clonotype. As yet, its antigen is unknown. This clone may be a read error of a much larger clone one base away. CDR1 is MDHEN and CDR2 is SYDVKM in the germline V gene. This CDR3 region has 11 residues. Trimming stripped 7 bases from V and 3 bases from J, with 6 bases between. Three nested ARM-PCR rounds with V-beta and C-beta primers built TCRB libraries. A C-beta primer primed TCRB cDNA from about 500 ng RNA. Unique molecular identifiers were not described for the libraries. TCRdb recomputed calls from the multiplex PCR reads with MiXCR, one row per CDR3 protein. The data show about 15,000 distinct CDR3 sequences, about 69% seen once.

This receptor was obtained from a male donor with glioblastoma. Sequencing was carried out using brain tumor tissue. This rearrangement joins TRBV28 to TRBJ1-1, with D unclear. In DNA form, the CDR3 reads TGTGCCAGCAATGGATACACTGAAGCTTTCTTT. This codes for CASNGYTEAFF.